Listed below are T cell receptor beta chains from one sample, sequenced in a study of blood T cell repertoires in COVID-19. Profiled with immunoSEQ multiplex PCR; TCRdb holds only in-frame clones, not every one. The repertoire holds about 130,000 clones, with 70% to 85% as singletons. The sequencing sample was made of peripheral blood. Receptor source: a woman aged 55 to 70 with acute or convalescent COVID-19. Each CDR3 is given with its conserved first and last residue. D genes are given only for firm matches. Part of the rows lack a size; the others show once, few, many or a class for expanded clones.

D gene,V gene,clone size,J gene,CDR3 length,CDR3 protein,CDR3 DNA
TRBD2,TRBV7-9,NA,TRBJ2-5,17,CASSPRTSGGAKETQYF,TGTGCCAGCAGCCCAAGGACTAGCGGGGGGGCGAAAGAGACCCAGTACTTC
TRBD1,TRBV10-1,NA,TRBJ2-7,14,CASSDPGGLLEQYF,TGCGCCAGCAGTGACCCAGGGGGCTTGTTGGAGCAGTACTTC
NA,TRBV25-1,NA,TRBJ1-3,14,CASDAGGPGNTIYF,TGTGCCAGCGACGCCGGGGGGCCGGGAAACACCATATATTTT
TRBD1,TRBV11-2,few,TRBJ1-4,15,CASSLSAGGNEKLFF,TGTGCCAGCAGCTTATCGGCAGGGGGGAATGAAAAACTGTTTTTT
NA,TRBV6-5,NA,TRBJ2-5,13,CASNPGHQETQYF,TGTGCCAGCAATCCAGGACATCAAGAGACCCAGTACTTC
TRBD1,TRBV6-5,NA,TRBJ1-4,14,CASRTGGQDEKLFF,TGTGCCAGCAGGACAGGGGGCCAAGATGAAAAACTGTTTTTT
NA,TRBV5-5,NA,TRBJ1-5,13,CASSLDDSQPQHF,TGTGCCAGCAGCTTGGATGACAGCCAGCCCCAGCATTTT
NA,TRBV4-1,NA,TRBJ1-1,14,CASSQDPRHSEAFF,TGCGCCAGCAGCCAAGACCCCAGACACTCTGAAGCTTTCTTT
NA,TRBV11-2,once,TRBJ2-3,13,CASSLRVADTQYF,TGTGCCAGCAGCCTCCGGGTCGCAGATACGCAGTATTTT
TRBD1,TRBV5-4,NA,TRBJ1-2,14,CASSSRDRPYGYTF,TGTGCCAGCAGCTCCCGGGACAGGCCCTATGGCTACACCTTC